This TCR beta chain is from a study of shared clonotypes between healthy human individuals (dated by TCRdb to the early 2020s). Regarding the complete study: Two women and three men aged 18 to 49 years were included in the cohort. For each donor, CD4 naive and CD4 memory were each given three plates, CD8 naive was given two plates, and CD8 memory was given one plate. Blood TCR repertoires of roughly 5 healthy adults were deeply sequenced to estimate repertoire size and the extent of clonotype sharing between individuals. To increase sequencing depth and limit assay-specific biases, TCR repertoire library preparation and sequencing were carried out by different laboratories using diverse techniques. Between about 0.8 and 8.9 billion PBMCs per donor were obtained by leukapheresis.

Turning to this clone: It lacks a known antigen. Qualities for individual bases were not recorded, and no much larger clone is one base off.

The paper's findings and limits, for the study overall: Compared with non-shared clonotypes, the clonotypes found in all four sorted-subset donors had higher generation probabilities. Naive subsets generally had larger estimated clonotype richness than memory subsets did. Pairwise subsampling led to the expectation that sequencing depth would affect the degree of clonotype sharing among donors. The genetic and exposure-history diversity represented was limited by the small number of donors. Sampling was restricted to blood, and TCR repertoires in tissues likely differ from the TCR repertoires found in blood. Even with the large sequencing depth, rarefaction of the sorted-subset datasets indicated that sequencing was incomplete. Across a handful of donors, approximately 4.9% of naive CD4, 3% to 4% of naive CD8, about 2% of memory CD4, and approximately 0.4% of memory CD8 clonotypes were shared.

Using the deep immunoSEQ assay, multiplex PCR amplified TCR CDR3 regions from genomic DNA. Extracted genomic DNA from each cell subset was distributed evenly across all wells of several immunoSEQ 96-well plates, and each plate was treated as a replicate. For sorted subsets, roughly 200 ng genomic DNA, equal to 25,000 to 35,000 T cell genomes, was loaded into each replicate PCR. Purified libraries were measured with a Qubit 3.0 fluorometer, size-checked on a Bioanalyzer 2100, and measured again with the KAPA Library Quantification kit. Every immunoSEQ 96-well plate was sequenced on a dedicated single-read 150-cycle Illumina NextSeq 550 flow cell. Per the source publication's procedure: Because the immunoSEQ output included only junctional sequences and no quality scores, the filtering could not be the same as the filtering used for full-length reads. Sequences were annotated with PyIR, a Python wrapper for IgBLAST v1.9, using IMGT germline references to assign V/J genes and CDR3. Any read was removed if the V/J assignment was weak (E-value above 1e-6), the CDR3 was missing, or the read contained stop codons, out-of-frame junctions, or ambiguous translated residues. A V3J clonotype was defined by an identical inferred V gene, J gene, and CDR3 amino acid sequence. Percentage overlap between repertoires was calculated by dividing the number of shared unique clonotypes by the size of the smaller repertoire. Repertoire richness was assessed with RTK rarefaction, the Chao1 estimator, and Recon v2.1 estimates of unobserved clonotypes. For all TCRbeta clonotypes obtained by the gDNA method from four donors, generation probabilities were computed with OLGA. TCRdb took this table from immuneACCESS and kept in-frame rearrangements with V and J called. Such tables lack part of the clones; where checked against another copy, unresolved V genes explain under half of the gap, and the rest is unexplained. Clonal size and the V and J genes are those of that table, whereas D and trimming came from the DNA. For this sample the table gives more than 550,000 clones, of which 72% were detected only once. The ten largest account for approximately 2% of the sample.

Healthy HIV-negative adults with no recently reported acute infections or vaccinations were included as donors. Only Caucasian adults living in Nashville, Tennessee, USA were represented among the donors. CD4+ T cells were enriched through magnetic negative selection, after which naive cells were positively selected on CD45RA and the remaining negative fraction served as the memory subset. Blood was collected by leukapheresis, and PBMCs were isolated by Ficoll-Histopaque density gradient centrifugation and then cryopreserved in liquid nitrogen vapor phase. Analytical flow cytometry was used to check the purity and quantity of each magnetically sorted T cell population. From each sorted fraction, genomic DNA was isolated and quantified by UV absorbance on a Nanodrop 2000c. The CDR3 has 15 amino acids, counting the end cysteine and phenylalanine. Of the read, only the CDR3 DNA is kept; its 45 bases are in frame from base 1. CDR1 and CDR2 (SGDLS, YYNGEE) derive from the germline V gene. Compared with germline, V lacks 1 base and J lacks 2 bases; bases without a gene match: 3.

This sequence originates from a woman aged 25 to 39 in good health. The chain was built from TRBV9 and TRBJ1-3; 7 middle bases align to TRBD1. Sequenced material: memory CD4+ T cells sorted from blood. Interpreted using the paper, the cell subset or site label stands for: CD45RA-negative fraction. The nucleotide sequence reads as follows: TGTGCCAGCAGCGTACACAGGGGCGCTGGAAACACCATATATTTT. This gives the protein CASSVHRGAGNTIYF.